Detailed here is one T cell receptor (beta chain). The data derive from a study of OX40 agonist ivuxolimab in advanced cancers. Study information: Hepatocellular carcinoma, melanoma, renal cell or head and neck cancer occurred in dose-escalation patients.

Clones were read by immunoSEQ multiplex PCR, and TCRdb kept only the in-frame ones, dropping some. This table has roughly 99,000 clones, 91% appearing once. The receptor's source is an adult with an advanced solid tumor such as melanoma, head and neck, liver or kidney cancer. The specimen comprised CD4+ or CD8+ T cells sorted from blood, sampled in a trial of the OX40 agonist ivuxolimab.

Written as DNA, the CDR3 is TGTGCCAGCAGCTCCAGACAGGACCGAAGTGAAGCTTTCTTT. Translation: CASSSRQDRSEAFF. The rearrangement links TRBV7-2 to TRBJ1-1; the D gene is possibly TRBD1 (6 bases). The CDR3 loop spans 14 amino acids. V was cut by 4 bases and J by 7 bases, with 16 bases left in between. Germline CDR1 SGHTA, CDR2 FQGNSA.